This T cell receptor (beta chain) stems from a study of T cells in Graves' hyperthyroidism and ophthalmopathy. This CDR3 contains 13 residues. With 0 bases removed from V and 4 bases from J, the gap between germline ends came to 9 bases. CDR1 is GTSNPN and CDR2 is SVGIG in the germline V gene (reference sequence). Amplification yielded TCR beta CDR3 regions, with RNA transcripts as the source. The TCR CDR3 first-round RT-PCR relied on the HTBI primer set. Via MiXCR, TCRdb re-called the multiplex PCR reads, giving one row per CDR3 protein. The data show 600,000 to 750,000 distinct CDR3 sequences, with 15% to 20% seen just once and 15% to 19% held by the top ten.

The chain has TRBV30 and TRBJ1-1; D is undetermined. Sequences were obtained from blood. The TCR was taken from a man in his forties or fifties with Graves' hyperthyroidism. CDR3 nucleotides: TGTGCCTGGAGTGTATACGGGAGCACTGAAGCTTTCTTT. Translated: CAWSVYGSTEAFF. Based on the CDR3 plus reference TRBV30 and TRBJ1-1, the full variable domain is SQTIHQWPATLVQPVGSPLSLECTVEGTSNPNLYWYRQAAGRGLQLLFYSVGIGQISSEVPQNLSASRPQDRQFILSSKKLLLSDSGFYLCAWSVYGSTEAFFGQGTRLTVV.